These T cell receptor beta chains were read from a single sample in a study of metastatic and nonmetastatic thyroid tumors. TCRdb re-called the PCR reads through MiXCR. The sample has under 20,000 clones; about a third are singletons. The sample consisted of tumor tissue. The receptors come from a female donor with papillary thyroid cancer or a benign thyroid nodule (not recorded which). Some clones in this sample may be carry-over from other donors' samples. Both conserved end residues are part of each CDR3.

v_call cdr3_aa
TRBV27 CASTIAGDTGELFF
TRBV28 CASTYPGGESSYEQYF
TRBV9 CASSVSPDRGMNTEAFF
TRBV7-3 CASSLTPTPAEQFF
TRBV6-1 CASSTDRFDGYTF
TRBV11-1 CASSLALARGTDTQYF
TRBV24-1 CATSEGPGLAGGVDTQYF
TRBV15 CATSRVWGASQPQHF
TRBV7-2 CASSLSGGSLDEQYF
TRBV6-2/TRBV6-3 CASRGQSYSNQPQHF
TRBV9 CASSPRQDQRTEALF
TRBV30 CAWSAGHLNTEAFF
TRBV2 CASSASGRSSYEQYF
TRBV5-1 CASSPRDAGNTIYF
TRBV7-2 CASASVNEQFF
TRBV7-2 CASSFRGADNEKLFF
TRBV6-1 CASTEGVQGYGYTF
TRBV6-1 CASSEQRGTYNEQFF
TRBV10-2 CASSEFLSTYEQYF
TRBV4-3 CASSPRTVESPLHF
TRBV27 CASSLSRTLNGGYEQYF
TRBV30 CAWSVCMGAEAFF
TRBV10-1 CASSEFVGGTQYF